This TCR beta chain is from a study of T cell responses to AZD1222 COVID-19 vaccine. Study details: Analysis merged second doses at about 4 or about 12 weeks. Study results and caveats: Repertoires were obtained solely post-peak T cell response. Among the donors, most were white British and more were female, and clonal diversity was possibly underestimated.

Assay: immunoSEQ multiplex PCR; the TCRdb copy retains only in-frame clones and omits some. The profile shows 100,000 to 150,000 clones, 93% of them singletons. V was shortened by 0 bases and J by 3 bases, with 18 bases between the two germline ends. There are 18 residues in the CDR3. Germline lookup yields CDR1 MNHEY and CDR2 SMNVEV (reference sequence). As regards this clone: Its antigen is not identified.

The chain couples TRBV27 to TRBJ1-5; D is undetermined. This TCR was recovered from an adult in good health. This specimen was peripheral blood, taken on day 0 of AZD1222 vaccination. CDR3 sequence reads: CASSLSKSYAGNNQPQHF. The DNA for the CDR3 is TGTGCCAGCAGTTTATCGAAATCTTATGCAGGCAACAATCAGCCCCAGCATTTT.